Shown below are 19 T cell receptor beta chains from a single sample sequenced in a study of T cell responses to AZD1222 COVID-19 vaccine. This table comes from immunoSEQ multiplex PCR, and its TCRdb copy is limited to in-frame clones, with some not included. Counted here are under 200,000 clones, less than 95% occurring once; the ten biggest clones make up approximately 0.69%. Sample: peripheral blood, taken on day 0 of AZD1222 vaccination. These receptors all come from an adult in good health.

The V gene is TRBV27, the J gene TRBJ1-1, with 7 bases identical to TRBD1. Losses at the gene ends were 3 bases for V and 4 bases for J; bases not matched to a gene: 11. The CDR3 covers 16 residues. The germline V gene has CDR1 MNHEY and CDR2 SMNVEV (reference sequence). The CDR3 bases are TGTGCCAGCAGTTTGGTGGCAGGGGGAGTGGGCACTGAAGCTTTCTTT. This gives the protein CASSLVAGGVGTEAFF.

This clone was recorded once. This chain joins TRBV5-1 and TRBJ2-1, with D tentatively TRBD1 (5 bases). Trimming pared 0 bases from V and 1 base from J, leaving 8 bases between. The CDR3 has 15 residues. Germline CDR1 and CDR2: SGHRS and YFSETQ. Here the CDR3 DNA reads TGCGCCAGCAGCTTGGGACAGCTTTCCTACAATGAGCAGTTCTTC. Translating gives CASSLGQLSYNEQFF.

The chain combines TRBV6-6 with TRBJ1-5, with 8 bases identical to TRBD1. Germline values: CDR1 MNHNY, CDR2 SVGAGI (reference sequence). V gave up 5 bases and J gave up 7 bases; unmatched junction bases: 16. The CDR3 length is 17 residues. CDR3 protein: CASSRRIQGVVYQPQHF. The DNA of the CDR3 is TGTGCCAGCAGTCGCAGAATACAGGGGGTCGTGTACCAGCCCCAGCATTTT.

The chain is built from TRBV7-5 and TRBJ1-1; the table gives TRBD1 as D, unverified against the DNA. TRBV7-5 is listed as a pseudogene. The CDR3 covers 15 residues. CDR3 protein: CVRSARQGPNTEAFF. Written as DNA, the CDR3 is TGTGTCAGAAGCGCCCGACAGGGGCCGAACACTGAAGCTTTCTTT.

The V gene is TRBV4-2, the J gene TRBJ2-7; no clear D gene. Per the germline V gene, CDR1 is LGHNA and CDR2 is YNFKEQ. V lost 3 bases to trimming and J lost 6 bases, with 24 bases between them. This CDR3 contains 17 residues. CDR3 residues: CASSHPPVPGKFSEQYF. The CDR3 nucleotides are TGTGCCAGCAGCCACCCCCCCGTACCAGGAAAGTTCTCCGAGCAGTACTTC.

The chain links TRBV2 to TRBJ1-1; no clear D. This CDR3 has 13 amino acids. V was clipped by 6 bases and J by 3 bases, with 11 bases between them. In germline, CDR1 is SNHLY, CDR2 FYNNEI. CDR3 region: CASSPDGDTEAFF. The DNA for the CDR3 is TGTGCCAGCAGCCCCGACGGGGACACTGAAGCTTTCTTT.

The CDR3: CASSLDRVTYEQYF. In DNA form, the CDR3 reads TGTGCCAGCAGCCTGGACAGGGTGACCTACGAGCAGTACTTC. This rearrangement joins TRBV7-9 to TRBJ2-7; TRBD1 matches at 8 bases. The length of the CDR3 is 14 residues. V shed 5 bases and J 2 bases; nucleotides not matched to a gene: 5. Germline assignment: CDR1 SEHNR and CDR2 FQNEAQ (reference sequence).

The rearrangement links TRBV10-2 to TRBJ2-5; no clear D. The CDR3 has 14 amino acids. Germline V gene sequence: CDR1 WSHSY, CDR2 SAAADI. Trimming cost V 0 bases and J 7 bases, with 12 bases left between them. This CDR3 is CASSESALGRTQYF. CDR3 nucleotides: TGCGCCAGCAGTGAGTCGGCCTTGGGTAGGACCCAGTACTTC.

The gene calls are TRBV28 and TRBJ2-3; D unclear. This CDR3 comprises 11 residues. Trimming removed 2 bases from V and 7 bases from J, with 4 bases in between. Germline V gene data show CDR1 as MDHEN and CDR2 as SYDVKM. The DNA for the CDR3 is TGTGCCAGCAGTTTACCCAATACGCAGTATTTT. It codes for CASSLPNTQYF.

This chain links TRBV5-1 with TRBJ2-1; no definite D call. V gave up 0 bases and J gave up 7 bases, with 14 bases separating them. Germline CDR1 is SGHRS and CDR2 is YFSETQ. CDR3 size: 15 residues. The CDR3 here is CASSLASAVGNEQFF. The CDR3 coding sequence is TGCGCCAGCAGCTTGGCCAGCGCCGTAGGGAATGAGCAGTTCTTC.

The J gene is TRBJ1-5, the V gene TRBV19; D not resolved. Germline V lookup: CDR1 LNHDA, CDR2 SQIVND (reference sequence). The CDR3 consists of 12 residues. V was shortened by 1 base and J by 7 bases, with 5 bases between the two germline ends. The CDR3 DNA reads TGTGCCAGTAGTATAGGGCGGCAGCCCCAGCATTTT. Protein sequence: CASSIGRQPQHF.

The CDR3 bases are TGTGCCAGCAGTTTCGAGGGACTGAATGAGCAGTTCTTC. Translated, it gives CASSFEGLNEQFF. V gene TRBV12-3 or TRBV12-4 combines with J gene TRBJ2-1, with a possible D match to TRBD2 (6 bases). The CDR3 spans 13 residues. V lost 3 bases and J lost 7, with 10 bases in between.

The rearrangement links TRBV5-4 to TRBJ2-1; 12 bases fit TRBD2. This CDR3 contains 16 residues. Losses at the gene ends were 4 bases for V and 4 bases for J; bases not matched to a gene: 6. In germline, CDR1 is SGHNT, CDR2 YYREEE (reference sequence). Here the CDR3 DNA reads TGTGCCAGCAGCCCGCCAGGACTAGCGGGATACAATGAGCAGTTCTTC. Protein sequence: CASSPPGLAGYNEQFF.

The gene calls are TRBV20-1 and TRBJ1-2; D may be TRBD1 (5 bases). V was clipped by 4 bases and J by 5 bases, with 14 bases between them. This CDR3 spans 13 amino acids. The germline V gene has CDR1 DFQATT and CDR2 SNEGSKA (reference sequence). The CDR3 bases are TGCAGTGCTATTGAGGGGCGCTGGTATGGCTACACCTTC. Translated, it gives CSAIEGRWYGYTF.

CDR3 DNA: TGTGCCAGTAGTACTAACCGGGACAGTGACTATAATTCACCCCTCCACTTT. Protein sequence: CASSTNRDSDYNSPLHF. The chain employs TRBV19 and TRBJ1-6; 7 nucleotides match TRBD1. The CDR3 extends over 17 amino acids. Germline trimming cut 4 bases from V and 3 bases from J; bases unmatched to any gene: 9. Per germline, CDR1 LNHDA and CDR2 SQIVND (reference sequence).

This chain uses TRBV4-1 with TRBJ2-7; either TRBD1 or TRBD2 may fit D (7 bases each). The V gene's germline CDR1 is MGHRA and CDR2 YSYEKL. The CDR3 runs to 15 residues. The V end was cut by 0 bases, the J end by 2 bases, with 11 bases between. CDR3: CASSQEPGGAYEQYF. The CDR3 nucleotides read TGCGCCAGCAGCCAAGAGCCAGGGGGGGCCTACGAGCAGTACTTC.

This chain uses TRBV5-1 with TRBJ1-3; the D gene is possibly TRBD1 (6 bases). V shed 5 bases and J shed 0 bases, with 9 bases lying between them. CDR1 is SGHRS and CDR2 is YFSETQ in the germline V gene. The CDR3 runs 14 residues. CDR3 loop: CASRDSLSGNTIYF. CDR3 coding DNA: TGCGCCAGCAGGGACAGCCTCTCTGGAAACACCATATATTTT.

The V gene is TRBV9, the J gene TRBJ1-5; D perhaps matches TRBD1 (5 bases). The CDR3 has 14 residues. The ends were cut back, 5 bases at V and 2 bases at J, with 11 bases in the middle. The germline V gene encodes CDR1 SGDLS and CDR2 YYNGEE. CDR3 amino acids: CASSAGPRNQPQHF. The CDR3 bases are TGTGCCAGCAGTGCGGGACCCCGCAATCAGCCCCAGCATTTT.

The chain is built from TRBV12-3 or TRBV12-4 and TRBJ2-5; 7 bases line up with TRBD2. The CDR3 length is 11 residues. J lost 10 bases, V lost 8 bases, and 7 bases had no gene match. In nucleotides, the CDR3 is TGTGCCAGCTCACCGGGGAGGGACCAGTACTTC. It translates to CASSPGRDQYF.